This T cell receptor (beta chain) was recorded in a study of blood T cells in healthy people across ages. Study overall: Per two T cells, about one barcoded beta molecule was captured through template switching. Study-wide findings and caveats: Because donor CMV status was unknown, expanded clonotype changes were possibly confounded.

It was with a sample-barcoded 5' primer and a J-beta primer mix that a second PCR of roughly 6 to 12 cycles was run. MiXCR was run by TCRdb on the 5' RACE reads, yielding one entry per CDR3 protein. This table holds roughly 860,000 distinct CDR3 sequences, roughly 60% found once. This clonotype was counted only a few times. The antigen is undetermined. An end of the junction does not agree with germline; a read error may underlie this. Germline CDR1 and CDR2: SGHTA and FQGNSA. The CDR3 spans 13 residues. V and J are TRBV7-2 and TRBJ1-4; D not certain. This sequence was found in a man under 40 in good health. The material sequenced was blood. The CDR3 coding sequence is TGTGCCAGCAGCGTAGCAGAGGTTGAAAAACTGTTTTTT. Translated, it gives CASSVAEVEKLFF.